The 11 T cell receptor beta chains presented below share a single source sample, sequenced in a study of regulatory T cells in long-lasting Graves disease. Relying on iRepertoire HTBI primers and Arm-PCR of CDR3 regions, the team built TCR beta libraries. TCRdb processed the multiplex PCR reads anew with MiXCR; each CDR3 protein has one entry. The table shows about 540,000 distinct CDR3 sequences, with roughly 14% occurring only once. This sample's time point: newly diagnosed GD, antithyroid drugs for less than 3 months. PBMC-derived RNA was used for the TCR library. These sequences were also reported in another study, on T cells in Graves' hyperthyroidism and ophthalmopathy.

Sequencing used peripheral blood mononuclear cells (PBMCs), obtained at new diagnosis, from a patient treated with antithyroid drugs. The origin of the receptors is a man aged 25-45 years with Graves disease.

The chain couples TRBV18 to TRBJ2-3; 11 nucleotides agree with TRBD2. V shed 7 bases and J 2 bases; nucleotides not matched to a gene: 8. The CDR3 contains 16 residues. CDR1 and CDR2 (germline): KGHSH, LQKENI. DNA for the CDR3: TGTGCCAGCTTATTGGGGACTAGCGGCCTCACAGATACGCAGTATTTT. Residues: CASLLGTSGLTDTQYF.

Here the CDR3 DNA reads TGTGCCAGCAGCTTAGAGCGGTGGGAGACCCAGTACTTC. The encoded protein is CASSLERWETQYF. The chain carries TRBV5-4 and TRBJ2-5; D perhaps matches TRBD2 (5 bases). The V end lost 2 bases, the J end lost 5 bases, and 10 bases lay between the germline ends. In germline, CDR1 is SGHNT, CDR2 YYREEE (reference sequence). The CDR3 has 13 residues.

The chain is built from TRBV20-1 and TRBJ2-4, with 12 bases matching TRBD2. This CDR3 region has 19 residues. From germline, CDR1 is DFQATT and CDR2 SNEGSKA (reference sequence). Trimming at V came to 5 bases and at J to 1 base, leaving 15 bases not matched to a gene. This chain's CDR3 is CSALPPSGRAGGAKNIQYF. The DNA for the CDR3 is TGCAGTGCTCTCCCCCCTAGCGGGAGGGCCGGTGGGGCCAAAAACATTCAGTACTTC.

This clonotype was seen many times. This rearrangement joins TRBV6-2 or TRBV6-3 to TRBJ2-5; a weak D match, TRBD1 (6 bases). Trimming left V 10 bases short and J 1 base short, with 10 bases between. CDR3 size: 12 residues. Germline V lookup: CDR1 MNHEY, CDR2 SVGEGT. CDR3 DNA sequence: TGTGCCACCAGGGGACCCCAAGAGACCCAGTACTTC. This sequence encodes CATRGPQETQYF.

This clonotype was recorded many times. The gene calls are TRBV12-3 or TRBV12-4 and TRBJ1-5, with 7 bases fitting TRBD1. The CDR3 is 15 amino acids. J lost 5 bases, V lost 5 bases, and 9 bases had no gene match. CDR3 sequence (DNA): TGTGCCAGCAGTCAATCCTGGGACAGCTATCAGCCCCAGCATTTT. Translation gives CASSQSWDSYQPQHF.

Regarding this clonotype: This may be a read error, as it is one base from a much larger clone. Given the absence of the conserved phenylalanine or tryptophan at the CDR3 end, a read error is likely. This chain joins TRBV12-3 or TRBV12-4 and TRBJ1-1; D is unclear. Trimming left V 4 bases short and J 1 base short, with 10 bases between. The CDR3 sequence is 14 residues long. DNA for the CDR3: TGTGCCAGCAGTTCCCTCGGACCGAACACTGAAGCTTTCCTT. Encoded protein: CASSSLGPNTEAFL.

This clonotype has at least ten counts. DNA of the CDR3: TGTGCCACCAGCATGTCTGGCCTAGCGGGCCAAGAGACCCAGTACTTC. This translates into CATSMSGLAGQETQYF. This sequence joins TRBV15 and TRBJ2-5; 8 positions match TRBD2. There are 16 residues in the CDR3. Germline-derived CDR1 and CDR2 are LNHNV and YYDKDF (reference sequence). Trimming took 4 bases from V and 1 from J; bases not matched to a gene: 8.

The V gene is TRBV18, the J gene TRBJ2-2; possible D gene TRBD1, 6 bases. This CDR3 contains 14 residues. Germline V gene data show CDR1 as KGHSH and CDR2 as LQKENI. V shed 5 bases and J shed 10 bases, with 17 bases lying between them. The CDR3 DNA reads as TGTGCCAGCTCAACACAGGGACCCGGCCAGGAGCTGTTTTTT. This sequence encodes CASSTQGPGQELFF.

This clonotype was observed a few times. CDR3 DNA sequence: TGTGCCGGTTCCGGGACTAGCGGGAGAAACACCGGGGAGCTGTTTTTT. Its translation: CAGSGTSGRNTGELFF. V usage is TRBV7-9 and J usage is TRBJ2-2; TRBD2 aligns across 14 bases. This CDR3 has 16 amino acids. V was pared by 11 bases and J by 2 bases, with 7 bases of the junction left unmatched. The germline gives CDR1 SEHNR, CDR2 FQNEAQ (reference sequence).

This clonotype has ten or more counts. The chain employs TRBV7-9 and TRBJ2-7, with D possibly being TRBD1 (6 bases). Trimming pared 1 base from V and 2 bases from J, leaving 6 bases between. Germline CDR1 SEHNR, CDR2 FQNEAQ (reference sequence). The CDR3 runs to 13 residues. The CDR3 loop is CASSLGTAYEQYF. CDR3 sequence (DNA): TGTGCCAGCAGCTTAGGGACAGCCTACGAGCAGTACTTC.

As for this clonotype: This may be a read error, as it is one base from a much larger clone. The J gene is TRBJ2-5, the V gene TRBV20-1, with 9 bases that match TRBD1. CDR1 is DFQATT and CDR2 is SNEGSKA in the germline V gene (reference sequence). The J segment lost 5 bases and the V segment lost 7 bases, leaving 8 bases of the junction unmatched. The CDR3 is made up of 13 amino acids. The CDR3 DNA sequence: TGCAGTGTCACGGGACAGGGCACGGAGACCCAGTACTTC. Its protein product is CSVTGQGTETQYF.